This T cell receptor (beta chain) was identified during a study of beta chain features in type 1 diabetes. The study's findings and limits: Among all four CD4+ subsets, Type 1 diabetes patients had TCRB CDR3s that were moderately but significantly shorter. Across patients, naive, central memory and Treg TCRB repertoires exhibited apparently greater similarity than was observed across healthy donors. Highly expressing activated T cells could be over-counted with a cDNA template.

Trimming took 1 base from V and 9 from J, leaving 10 bases between them. The CDR3 extends over 13 amino acids. Germline lookup yields CDR1 SGHTA and CDR2 FQGNSA. Comment on this clone: Antigen: not known.

The investigators reverse transcribed all of the isolated RNA, so they sequenced expressed TCRB transcripts. Sequencing used immunoSEQ multiplex PCR; TCRdb keeps in-frame clones, though not all of them. This table has about 280,000 clones, about 15% appearing once. The receptor's source is a man younger than 35 with type 1 diabetes. The rearrangement uses TRBV7-2 and TRBJ1-5; D is undetermined. Sequences were obtained from naive CD4+ T cells from blood. This chain's CDR3 is CASSLDRKLPQHF. CDR3 DNA sequence: TGTGCCAGCAGCTTAGACCGAAAGCTGCCCCAGCATTTT.